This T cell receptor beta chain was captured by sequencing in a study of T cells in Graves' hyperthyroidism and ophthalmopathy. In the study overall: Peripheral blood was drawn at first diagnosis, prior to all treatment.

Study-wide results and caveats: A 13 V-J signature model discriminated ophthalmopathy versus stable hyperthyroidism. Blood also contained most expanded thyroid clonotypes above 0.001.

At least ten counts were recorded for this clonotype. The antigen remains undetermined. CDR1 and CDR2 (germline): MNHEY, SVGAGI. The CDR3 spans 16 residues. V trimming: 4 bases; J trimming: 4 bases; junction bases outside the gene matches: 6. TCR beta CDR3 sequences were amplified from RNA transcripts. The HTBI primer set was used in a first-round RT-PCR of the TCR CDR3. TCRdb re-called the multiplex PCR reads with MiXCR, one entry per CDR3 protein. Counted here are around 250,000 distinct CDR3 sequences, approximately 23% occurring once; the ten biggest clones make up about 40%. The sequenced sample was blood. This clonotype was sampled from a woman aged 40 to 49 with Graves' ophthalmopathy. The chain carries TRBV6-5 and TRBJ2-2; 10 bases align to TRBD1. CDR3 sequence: CASSSGTGATTGELFF. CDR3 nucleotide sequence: TGTGCCAGCAGTTCCGGGACAGGGGCCACCACCGGGGAGCTGTTTTTT.